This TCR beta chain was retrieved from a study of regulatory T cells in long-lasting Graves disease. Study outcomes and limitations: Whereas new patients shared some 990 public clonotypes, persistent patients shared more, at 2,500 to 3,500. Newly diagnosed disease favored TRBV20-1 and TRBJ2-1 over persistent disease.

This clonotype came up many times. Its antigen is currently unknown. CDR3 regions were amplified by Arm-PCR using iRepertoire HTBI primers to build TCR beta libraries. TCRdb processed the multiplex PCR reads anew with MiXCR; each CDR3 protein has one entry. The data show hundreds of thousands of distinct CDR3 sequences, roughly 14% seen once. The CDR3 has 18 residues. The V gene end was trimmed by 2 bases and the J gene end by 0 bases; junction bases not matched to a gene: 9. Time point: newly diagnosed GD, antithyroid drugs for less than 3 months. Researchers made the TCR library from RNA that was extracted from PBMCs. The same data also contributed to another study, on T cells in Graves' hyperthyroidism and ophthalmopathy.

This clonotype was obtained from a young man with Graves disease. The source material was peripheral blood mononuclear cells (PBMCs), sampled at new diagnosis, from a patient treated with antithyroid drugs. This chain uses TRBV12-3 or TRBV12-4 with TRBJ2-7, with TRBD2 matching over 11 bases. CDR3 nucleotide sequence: TGTGCCAGCAGTTTAAGGGGCCGACTAGCGGGAACCTCCTACGAGCAGTACTTC. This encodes CASSLRGRLAGTSYEQYF.